This is a list of T cell receptor beta chains from one sample in a study of radiotherapy plus CTLA-4 blockade in lung cancer. Assay: immunoSEQ multiplex PCR; the TCRdb copy retains only in-frame clones and omits some. This sample has over 75,000 clones; under 90% occur once, and the top ten carry 0.65% to 1%. The sample in question was peripheral blood, obtained from a patient treated with radiotherapy plus ipilimumab. The origin of the receptors is a human donor with non-small cell lung cancer who had stable disease on radiotherapy plus ipilimumab. The CDR3 runs from the conserved cysteine through the conserved F or W. D genes are given only for firm matches. Size is omitted from some rows. Given values are once, few, many or a class for expanded clones.

TRBJ2-1	few	TRBD1	TRBV27	CASTPGTGWDEQFF	TGTGCCAGCACCCCCGGGACAGGGTGGGATGAGCAGTTCTTC
TRBJ1-1	.	.	TRBV18	CASSPSDRTEAFF	TGTGCCAGCTCACCTTCTGACAGGACTGAAGCTTTCTTT
TRBJ1-2	once	.	TRBV21-1	CASSRQFYGYTF	TGTGCCAGCAGCAGACAGTTCTATGGCTACACCTTC
TRBJ1-3	.	.	TRBV7-9	CASRQGSGNTIYF	TGTGCCAGCAGACAGGGCTCTGGAAACACCATATATTTT
TRBJ1-1	.	TRBD1	TRBV5-1	CASRPQGGTEAFF	TGCGCCAGCAGACCCCAGGGGGGGACTGAAGCTTTCTTT
TRBJ2-7	.	.	TRBV5-8	CASSLSEYEQYF	TGTGCCAGCAGCTTATCTGAATACGAGCAGTACTTC
TRBJ1-2	.	.	TRBV18	CASSPWSDGGYTF	TGTGCCAGCTCACCATGGTCGGACGGTGGCTACACCTTC
TRBJ2-3	.	.	TRBV5-6	CASSLVRGMVTQYF	TGTGCCAGCAGCTTGGTTCGGGGGATGGTTACGCAGTATTTT
TRBJ1-1	.	TRBD1	TRBV7-8	CASSLDLNPQGQGATEAFF	TGTGCCAGCAGCTTAGATTTGAATCCCCAGGGACAGGGGGCCACTGAAGCTTTCTTT
TRBJ2-7	.	.	TRBV7-2	CASSLAGIPYEQYF	TGTGCCAGCAGCTTAGCCGGGATCCCCTACGAGCAGTACTTC
TRBJ2-7	.	TRBD1	TRBV2	CASSVAGTGGRYEQYF	TGTGCCAGCAGTGTAGCGGGGACAGGGGGACGATACGAGCAGTACTTC
TRBJ2-4	.	.	TRBV28	CASSLQGSGIQYF	TGTGCCAGCAGTTTACAGGGTTCGGGCATTCAGTACTTC
TRBJ2-4	.	.	TRBV11-2	CASSPLRWAGAKNIQYF	TGTGCCAGCAGCCCCCTGAGGTGGGCAGGAGCCAAAAACATTCAGTACTTC
TRBJ1-4	few	.	TRBV29-1	CSVISSTNEKLFF	TGCAGCGTAATTTCCTCAACTAATGAAAAACTGTTTTTT
TRBJ2-3	.	.	TRBV7-9	CASSTDSPTDTQYF	TGTGCCAGCAGTACGGACTCGCCAACAGATACGCAGTATTTT
TRBJ2-1	.	.	TRBV5-1	CASSVPRTADNEQFF	TGCGCCAGCAGCGTCCCCCGGACAGCAGACAATGAGCAGTTCTTC